This T cell receptor beta chain was captured by sequencing in a study of shared clonotypes between healthy human individuals (dated by TCRdb to between 2020 and 2021). General notes on the study: Three men and two women, aged 18 to 49 years, made up the cohort. To estimate repertoire size and how much clonotype sharing occurs between individuals, the study deeply sequenced the blood TCR repertoires of about 5 healthy adults. To increase sequencing depth and limit assay-specific biases, TCR repertoire library preparation and sequencing were carried out by different laboratories using diverse techniques. Between about 0.8 and 9 billion PBMCs per donor were obtained by leukapheresis. Paper-wide results and their limitations: The small number of donors limited the genetic and exposure-history diversity represented. Pairwise subsampling led to the expectation that sequencing depth would affect the degree of clonotype sharing among donors. Only blood was sampled, and tissue TCR repertoires likely differ from those in blood.

Using the deep immunoSEQ assay, TCR CDR3 regions were amplified from genomic DNA by multiplex PCR. Extracted genomic DNA from each cell subset was spread evenly across all wells of several immunoSEQ 96-well plates, with each plate serving as a replicate. Each replicate PCR for unsorted PBMC received approximately 300 ng genomic DNA, equal to 30,000 or so T cell genomes. Genomic DNA from unsorted PBMC was sequenced over ten immunoSEQ deep assay plates. The purified libraries were quantified using a Qubit 3.0 fluorometer, sized with a Bioanalyzer 2100, and then quantified again using the KAPA Library Quantification kit. Each immunoSEQ 96-well plate was sequenced on its own single-read 150-cycle Illumina NextSeq 550 flow cell. In the paper's pipeline: Because the immunoSEQ output included only junctional sequences and no quality scores, the filtering could not be the same as the filtering used for full-length reads. To assign V/J genes and CDR3, sequences were annotated against IMGT germline references using PyIR, a Python wrapper for IgBLAST v1.9. Reads were filtered out if the reads had weak V/J assignments (E-value above 1e-6), no CDR3, stop codons, out-of-frame junctions, or ambiguous translated residues. V3J clonotypes were defined as sequences sharing the same inferred V gene, J gene, and CDR3 amino acid sequence. The percentage overlap between two repertoires was calculated by dividing the number of shared unique clonotypes by the size of the smaller repertoire. Three approaches were used to assess repertoire richness: RTK rarefaction, the Chao1 estimator, and Recon v2.1 estimates of unobserved clonotypes. The table comes from immuneACCESS by way of TCRdb, which keeps in-frame sequences with V and J called. Part of the clones is missing from these tables; in studies checked, under half for an unresolved V gene and the rest for unknown reasons. V and J calls and clone size follow that table, whereas D and trimming were derived from the DNA. The sample yields about 490,000 clones; around 80% were counted once. The ten largest account for roughly 12% of the sample.

V and J are truncated by 7 bases and 7 bases respectively, leaving an intervening sequence of 20 bases. The CDR3 runs 14 amino acids, cysteine and phenylalanine included. Of the read, only the CDR3 DNA is kept; its 42 bases are in frame from base 1. The germline V gene (reference sequence) gives CDR1 as SEHNR and CDR2 as FQNEAQ. With respect to this clone: The clone's antigen remains unknown. No base quality information exists; no much larger clone differs at one position.

Donors were healthy HIV-negative adults with no recently reported acute infections or vaccinations. Every donor was a Caucasian adult residing in Nashville, Tennessee, USA. For unsorted samples, about 90 million PBMCs were counted and genomic DNA was extracted with the QIAamp DNA Blood Mini kit. Blood was collected by leukapheresis, and PBMCs were isolated by Ficoll-Histopaque density gradient centrifugation and then cryopreserved in liquid nitrogen vapor phase. Sequencing input: PBMCs. The clonotype originates from a woman in her forties in good health. Some clones in this sample may be carry-over from other donors' samples. The rearrangement combines TRBV7-9 with TRBJ2-7, with the D gene call left open. The nucleotide sequence is given as TGTGCCAGCACCCATAGTGGCCGCCCTAAGGAGCAGTACTTC. Its protein reads: CASTHSGRPKEQYF. The full variable domain, completed from the reference TRBV7-9 and TRBJ2-7 proteins outside the CDR3, reads DTGVSQNPRHKITKRGQNVTFRCDPISEHNRLYWYRQTLGQGPEFLTYFQNEAQLEKSRLLSDRFSAERPKGSFSTLEIQRTEQGDSAMYLCASTHSGRPKEQYFGPGTRLTVT.